These 9 T cell receptor beta chains originate from one sample sequenced in a study of shared clonotypes between healthy human individuals. The protocol was immunoSEQ multiplex PCR, while the TCRdb copy is restricted to in-frame clones and leaves out a portion. The sample shows about 2.5 million clones, 92% of them seen only once. Material for sequencing was naive CD4+ T cells from PBMCs. Subset indicated: CD45RA+ positively selected. These receptors originate from a man in his late teens or twenties in good health. Some clones in this sample may be carry-over from other donors' samples.

For this clone: Distinct nucleotide sequences in the sample also encode this CDR3. This chain links TRBV7-2 with TRBJ2-7, with 8 bases aligning to TRBD1. V shed 3 bases and J 2 bases; nucleotides not matched to a gene: 3. The CDR3 is 14 amino acids. CDR1 and CDR2 (germline): SGHTA, FQGNSA. Here the CDR3 reads CASSFGTGTYEQYF. The CDR3 nucleotides read TGTGCCAGCAGCTTCGGGACAGGAACCTACGAGCAGTACTTC.

The rearrangement joins TRBV6-1 to TRBJ1-3, with D unresolved. The CDR3 loop spans 14 amino acids. Germline CDR1 is MNHNS and CDR2 is SASEGT. V was cut by 7 bases and J by 0 bases, with 10 bases left in between. This chain's CDR3 is CASTQKGSGNTIYF. The DNA for the CDR3 is TGTGCCAGCACCCAGAAGGGCTCTGGAAACACCATATATTTT.

J is TRBJ2-5 and V is TRBV7-2; no firm D call. V was trimmed by 5 bases and J by 5 bases, leaving 15 bases between them. CDR1 SGHTA and CDR2 FQGNSA come from the germline V gene. CDR3 size: 14 residues. The CDR3 coding sequence is TGTGCCAGCAGCCGACGACGGACCGTTGAGACCCAGTACTTC. Its translation is CASSRRRTVETQYF.

The V gene is TRBV10-3, the J gene TRBJ2-5, with D uncertain. The CDR3 has 14 residues. V shed 11 bases and J shed 4 bases, with 20 bases lying between them. The germline CDR1 and CDR2 sequences are ENHRY and SYGVKD. Here the CDR3 reads CAPTFLPGGETQYF. CDR3 nucleotide sequence: TGTGCCCCCACTTTCCTGCCGGGCGGAGAGACCCAGTACTTC.

The genes are TRBV6-1 and TRBJ2-7; 7 bases are shared with TRBD2. The V segment lost 8 bases and the J segment 6 bases; nucleotides outside the gene matches: 13. CDR1 is MNHNS, CDR2 SASEGT, per germline. This CDR3 contains 14 residues. CDR3 region: CASREADRPSEQYF. CDR3 sequence (DNA): TGTGCCAGCCGGGAGGCGGATCGACCCAGCGAGCAGTACTTC.

The chain combines TRBV19 with TRBJ2-1; D assignment may be TRBD1 or TRBD2 (5 bases each). This CDR3 has 15 amino acids. CDR1 is LNHDA and CDR2 is SQIVND in the germline V gene (reference sequence). V gave up 3 bases and J gave up 3 bases, with 12 bases separating them. The CDR3 region is CASSIWGRRYNEQFF. CDR3 DNA: TGTGCCAGTAGTATTTGGGGGAGACGCTACAATGAGCAGTTCTTC.

The J gene is TRBJ2-5, the V gene TRBV4-1; 7 bases line up with TRBD1. Trimming cost V 1 base and J 5 bases; bases outside gene matches: 7. The CDR3 runs 15 residues. Germline CDR1 reads MGHRA; CDR2 reads YSYEKL. This CDR3 reads CASSQGPTGVETQYF. CDR3 bases: TGCGCCAGCAGCCAAGGCCCTACAGGGGTGGAGACCCAGTACTTC.

The chain uses TRBV5-1 and TRBJ2-7; TRBD2 is a possible D gene (5 bases). CDR1 is SGHRS, CDR2 YFSETQ, per germline. The CDR3 has 13 amino acids. V was pared by 4 bases and J by 2 bases, with 10 bases between. The CDR3 reads CASSPGLAYEQYF. The CDR3 DNA follows: TGCGCCAGCAGCCCGGGATTAGCCTACGAGCAGTACTTC.

The chain carries TRBV28 and TRBJ2-2, with D maybe TRBD2 (5 bases). V gave up 1 base and J gave up 4 bases, with 13 bases separating them. This CDR3 region has 16 residues. Germline CDR1 MDHEN, CDR2 SYDVKM. The CDR3 nucleotides read TGTGCCAGCAGTTTATTGGCCCGTGAGGGCACCGGGGAGCTGTTTTTT. Translating gives CASSLLAREGTGELFF. The full variable domain, rest sourced from reference TRBV28 and TRBJ2-2, is DVKVTQSSRYLVKRTGEKVFLECVQDMDHENMFWYRQDPGLGLRLIYFSYDVKMKEKGDIPEGYSVSREKKERFSLILESASTNQTSMYLCASSLLAREGTGELFFGEGSRLTVL.